This record looks at one T cell receptor (beta chain) sequence and its context. Antigen unknown. The germline V gene has CDR1 SGHAT and CDR2 FQNNGV. Between the trimmed V and J ends, which lost 1 base and 9 bases, there was a span of 20 bases. CDR3 length equals 16 residues. These data are taken from a study of a mutant IDH1 vaccine in newly diagnosed glioma. For the study at large: The treated group averaged about 41 years old and was about 60% male, approximately 40% female.

The protocol was immunoSEQ multiplex PCR, while the TCRdb copy is restricted to in-frame clones and leaves out a portion. The table lists approximately 60,000 clones, roughly four fifths of them singletons. Indicated time point: week 47, end of study. The study gave 300 ug of mutant IDH1 20-mer peptide per vaccine dose, with topical imiquimod. The chain employs TRBV11-2 and TRBJ2-3; a possible D gene is TRBD1 (6 bases). The sample consisted of PBMCs, taken from a glioma patient whose treatment included an IDH1 peptide vaccine. This sequence originates from a man in his thirties or forties with glioma. This CDR3 is CASSLAGGHPGETQYF. DNA of the CDR3: TGTGCCAGCAGCTTAGCTGGGGGCCACCCTGGTGAAACGCAGTATTTT.